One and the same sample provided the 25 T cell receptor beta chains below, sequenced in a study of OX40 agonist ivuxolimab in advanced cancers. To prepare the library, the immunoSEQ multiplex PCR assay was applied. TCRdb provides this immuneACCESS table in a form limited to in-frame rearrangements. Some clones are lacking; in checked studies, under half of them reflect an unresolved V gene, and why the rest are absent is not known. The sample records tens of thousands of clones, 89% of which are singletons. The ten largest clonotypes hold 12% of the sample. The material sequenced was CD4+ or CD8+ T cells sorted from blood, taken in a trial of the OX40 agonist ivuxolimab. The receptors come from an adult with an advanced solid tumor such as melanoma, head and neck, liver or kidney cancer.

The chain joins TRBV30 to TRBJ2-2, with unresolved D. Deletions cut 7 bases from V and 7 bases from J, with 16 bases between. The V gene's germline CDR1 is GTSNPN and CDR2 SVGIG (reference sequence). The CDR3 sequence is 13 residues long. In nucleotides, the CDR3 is TGTGCCTTTTTCCCTCCCATGGACGGGGAGCTGTTTTTT. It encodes CAFFPPMDGELFF.

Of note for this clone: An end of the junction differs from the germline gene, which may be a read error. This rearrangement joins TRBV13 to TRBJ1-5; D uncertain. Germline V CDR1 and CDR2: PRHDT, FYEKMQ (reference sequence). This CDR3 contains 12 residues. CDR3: CASRLGNQPQHF. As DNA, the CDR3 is TGTGCCAGCAGGTTAGGCAATCAGCCCCAGCATTTT.

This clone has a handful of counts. As DNA, the CDR3 is TGCGCCAGCAGCCAAGATCCTAGCGGGGGGAACAATGAGCAGTTCTTC. Its translation is CASSQDPSGGNNEQFF. V is TRBV4-1 and J is TRBJ2-1; 11 bases are a match to TRBD2. V was clipped by 0 bases and J by 5 bases; unmatched bases: 3. CDR3 length: 16 residues. Germline CDR1 and CDR2: MGHRA and YSYEKL.

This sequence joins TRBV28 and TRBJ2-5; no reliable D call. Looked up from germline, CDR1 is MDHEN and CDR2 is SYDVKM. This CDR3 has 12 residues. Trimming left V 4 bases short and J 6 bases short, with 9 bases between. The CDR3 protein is CASSSWGQTQYF. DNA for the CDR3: TGTGCCAGCAGTTCATGGGGTCAGACCCAGTACTTC.

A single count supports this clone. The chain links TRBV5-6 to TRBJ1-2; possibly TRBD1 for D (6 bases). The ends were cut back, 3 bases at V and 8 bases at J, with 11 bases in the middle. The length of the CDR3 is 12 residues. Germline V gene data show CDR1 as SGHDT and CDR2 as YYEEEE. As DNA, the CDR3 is TGTGCCAGCAGCTCAGGACAGACCGGCTACACCTTC. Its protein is CASSSGQTGYTF.

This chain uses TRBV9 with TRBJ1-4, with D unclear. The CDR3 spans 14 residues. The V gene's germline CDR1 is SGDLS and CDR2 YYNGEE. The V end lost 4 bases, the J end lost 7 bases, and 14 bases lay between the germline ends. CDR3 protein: CASSSAGFGEKLFF. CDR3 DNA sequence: TGTGCCAGCAGCTCCGCGGGGTTCGGTGAAAAACTGTTTTTT. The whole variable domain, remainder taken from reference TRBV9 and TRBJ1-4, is DSGVTQTPKHLITATGQRVTLRCSPRSGDLSVYWYQQSLDQGLQFLIQYYNGEERAKGNILERFSAQQFPDLHSELNLSSLELGDSALYFCASSSAGFGEKLFFGSGTQLSVL.

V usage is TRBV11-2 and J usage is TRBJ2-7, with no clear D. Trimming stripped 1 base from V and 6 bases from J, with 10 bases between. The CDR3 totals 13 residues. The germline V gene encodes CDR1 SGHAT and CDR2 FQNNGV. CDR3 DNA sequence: TGTGCCAGCAGCTTAGGGGGTCGGAGCGAGCAGTACTTC. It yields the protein CASSLGGRSEQYF.

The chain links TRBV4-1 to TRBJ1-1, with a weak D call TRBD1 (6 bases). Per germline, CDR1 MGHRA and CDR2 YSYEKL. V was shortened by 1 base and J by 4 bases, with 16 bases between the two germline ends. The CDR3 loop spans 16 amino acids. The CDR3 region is CASSQVRGWGGTEAFF. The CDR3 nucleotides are TGCGCCAGCAGCCAAGTCAGGGGTTGGGGGGGCACTGAAGCTTTCTTT.

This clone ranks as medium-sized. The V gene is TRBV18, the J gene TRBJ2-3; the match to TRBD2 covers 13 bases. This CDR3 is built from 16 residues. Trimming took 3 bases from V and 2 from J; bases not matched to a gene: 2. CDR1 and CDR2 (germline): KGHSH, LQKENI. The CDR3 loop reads CASSPTSGGPTDTQYF. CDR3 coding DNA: TGTGCCAGCTCACCGACTAGCGGGGGGCCCACAGATACGCAGTATTTT.

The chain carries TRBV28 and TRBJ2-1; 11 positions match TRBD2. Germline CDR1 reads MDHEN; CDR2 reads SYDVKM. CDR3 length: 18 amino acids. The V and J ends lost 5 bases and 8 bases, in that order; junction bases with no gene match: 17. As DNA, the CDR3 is TGTGCCAGCAGTCGTCCCCCTGGGGTTAGCGGGAGGGCCCATGAGCAGTTCTTC. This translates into CASSRPPGVSGRAHEQFF.

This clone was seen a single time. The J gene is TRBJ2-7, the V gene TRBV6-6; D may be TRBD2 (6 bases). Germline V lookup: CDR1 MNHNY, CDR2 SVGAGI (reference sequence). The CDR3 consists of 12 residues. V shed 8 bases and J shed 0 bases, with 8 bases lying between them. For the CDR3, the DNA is TGTGCCAGCGGGGGGACCTCCTACGAGCAGTACTTC. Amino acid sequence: CASGGTSYEQYF.

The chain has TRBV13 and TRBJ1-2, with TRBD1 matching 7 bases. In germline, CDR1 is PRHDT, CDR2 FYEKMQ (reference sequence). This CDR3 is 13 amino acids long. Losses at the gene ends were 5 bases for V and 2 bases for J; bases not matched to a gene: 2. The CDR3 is CASSPGQNYGYTF. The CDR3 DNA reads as TGTGCCAGCAGCCCGGGACAGAACTATGGCTACACCTTC.

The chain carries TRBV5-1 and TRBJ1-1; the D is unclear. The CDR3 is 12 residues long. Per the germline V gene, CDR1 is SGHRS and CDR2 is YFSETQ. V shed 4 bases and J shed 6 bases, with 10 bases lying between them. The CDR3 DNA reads TGCGCCAGCAGCCGAGGTGGGGCTGAAGCTTTCTTT. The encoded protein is CASSRGGAEAFF.

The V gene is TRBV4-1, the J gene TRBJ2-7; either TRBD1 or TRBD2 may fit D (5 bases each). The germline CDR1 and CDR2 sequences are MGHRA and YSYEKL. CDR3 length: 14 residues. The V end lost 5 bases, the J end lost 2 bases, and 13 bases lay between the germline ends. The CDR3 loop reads CASSNRDRAYEQYF. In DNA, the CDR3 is TGCGCCAGCAGCAACCGGGACCGAGCCTACGAGCAGTACTTC.

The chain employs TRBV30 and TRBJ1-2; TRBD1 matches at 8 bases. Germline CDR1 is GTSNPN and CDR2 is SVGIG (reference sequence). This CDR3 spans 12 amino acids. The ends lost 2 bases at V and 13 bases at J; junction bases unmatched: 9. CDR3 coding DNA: TGTGCCTGGAGTAGTGAGACAGGGGTGAGCACCTTC. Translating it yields CAWSSETGVSTF.

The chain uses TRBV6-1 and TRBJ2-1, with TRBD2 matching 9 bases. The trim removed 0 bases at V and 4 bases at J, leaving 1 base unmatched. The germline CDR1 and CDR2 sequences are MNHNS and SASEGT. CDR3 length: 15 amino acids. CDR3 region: CASSEASGSYNEQFF. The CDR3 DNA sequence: TGTGCCAGCAGTGAAGCTAGCGGGAGTTACAATGAGCAGTTCTTC.

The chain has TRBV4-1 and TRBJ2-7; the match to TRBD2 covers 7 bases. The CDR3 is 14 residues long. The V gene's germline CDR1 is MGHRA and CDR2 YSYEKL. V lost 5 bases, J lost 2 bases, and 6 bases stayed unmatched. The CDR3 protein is CASSGGAGPYEQYF. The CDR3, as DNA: TGCGCCAGCAGCGGGGGAGCGGGACCCTACGAGCAGTACTTC.

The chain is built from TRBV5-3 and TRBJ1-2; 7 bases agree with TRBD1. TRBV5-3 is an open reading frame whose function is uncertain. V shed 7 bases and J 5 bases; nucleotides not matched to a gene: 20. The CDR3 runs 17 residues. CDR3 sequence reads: CARWGQRDGTVDYGYTF. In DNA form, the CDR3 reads TGTGCCAGATGGGGGCAGAGGGATGGGACAGTAGATTATGGCTACACCTTC.

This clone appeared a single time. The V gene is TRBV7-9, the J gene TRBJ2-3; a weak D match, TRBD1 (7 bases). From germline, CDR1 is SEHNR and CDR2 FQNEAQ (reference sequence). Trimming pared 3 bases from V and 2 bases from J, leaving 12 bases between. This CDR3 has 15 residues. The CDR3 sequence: CASSFQGGFTDTQYF. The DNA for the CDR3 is TGTGCCAGCAGCTTTCAGGGGGGATTCACAGATACGCAGTATTTT. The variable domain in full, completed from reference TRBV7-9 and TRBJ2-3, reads DTGVSQNPRHKITKRGQNVTFRCDPISEHNRLYWYRQTLGQGPEFLTYFQNEAQLEKSRLLSDRFSAERPKGSFSTLEIQRTEQGDSAMYLCASSFQGGFTDTQYFGPGTRLTVL.

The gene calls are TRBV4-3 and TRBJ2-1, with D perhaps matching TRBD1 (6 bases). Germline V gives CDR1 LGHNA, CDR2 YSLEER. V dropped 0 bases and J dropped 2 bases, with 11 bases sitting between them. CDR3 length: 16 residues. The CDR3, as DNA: TGCGCCAGCAGCCAAGATAAGGGACATCCCTACAATGAGCAGTTCTTC. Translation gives CASSQDKGHPYNEQFF.

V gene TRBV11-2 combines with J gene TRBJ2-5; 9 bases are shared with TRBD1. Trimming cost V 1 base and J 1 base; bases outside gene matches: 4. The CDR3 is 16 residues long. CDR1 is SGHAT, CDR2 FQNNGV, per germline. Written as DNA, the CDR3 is TGTGCCAGCAGCTTAGGGACAGGGGTGAGCCAAGAGACCCAGTACTTC. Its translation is CASSLGTGVSQETQYF.

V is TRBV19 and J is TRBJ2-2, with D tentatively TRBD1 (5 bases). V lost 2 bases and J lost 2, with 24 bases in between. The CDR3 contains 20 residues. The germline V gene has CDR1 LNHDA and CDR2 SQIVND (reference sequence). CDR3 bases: TGTGCCAGTAGTATACTGTCCTGGCAGGGCGGAAACGTCAACACCGGGGAGCTGTTTTTT. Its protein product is CASSILSWQGGNVNTGELFF.

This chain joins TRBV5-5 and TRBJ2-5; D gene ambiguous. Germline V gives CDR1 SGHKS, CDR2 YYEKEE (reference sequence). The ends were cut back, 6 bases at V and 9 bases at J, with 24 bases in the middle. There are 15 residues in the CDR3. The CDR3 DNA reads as TGTGCCAGCAACCTCGGTTTCGGACCCATAAGTCCCCAGTACTTC. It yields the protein CASNLGFGPISPQYF.

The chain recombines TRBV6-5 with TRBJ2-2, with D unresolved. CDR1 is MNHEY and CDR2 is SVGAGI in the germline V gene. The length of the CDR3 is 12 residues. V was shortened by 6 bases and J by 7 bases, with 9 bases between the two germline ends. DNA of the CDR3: TGTGCCAGCAGCTCTTCCGGCGGGGAGCTGTTTTTT. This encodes CASSSSGGELFF.

CDR3 DNA sequence: TGTGCCAGCAGCTTAGTAGGGCAGTTAGTTTCCTATGGCTACACCTTC. Translation: CASSLVGQLVSYGYTF. The V and J genes are TRBV7-9 and TRBJ1-2; unclear D gene. The CDR3 spans 16 residues. The germline gives CDR1 SEHNR, CDR2 FQNEAQ (reference sequence). Trimming shortened V by 1 base and J by 4 bases, and 16 bases separated the two germline ends.